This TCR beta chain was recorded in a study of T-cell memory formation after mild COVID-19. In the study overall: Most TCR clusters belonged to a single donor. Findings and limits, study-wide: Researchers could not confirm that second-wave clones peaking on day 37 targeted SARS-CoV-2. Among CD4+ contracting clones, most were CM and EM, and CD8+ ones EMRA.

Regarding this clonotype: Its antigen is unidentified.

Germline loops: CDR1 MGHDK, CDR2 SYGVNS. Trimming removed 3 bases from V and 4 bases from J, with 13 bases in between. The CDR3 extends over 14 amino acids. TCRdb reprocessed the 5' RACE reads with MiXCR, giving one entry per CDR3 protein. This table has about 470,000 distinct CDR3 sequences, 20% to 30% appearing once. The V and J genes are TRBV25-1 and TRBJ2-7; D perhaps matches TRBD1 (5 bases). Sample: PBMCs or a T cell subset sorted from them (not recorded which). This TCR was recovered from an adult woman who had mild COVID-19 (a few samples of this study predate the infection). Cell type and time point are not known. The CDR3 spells CASSDPQGVYEQYF. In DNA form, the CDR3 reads TGTGCCAGCAGTGATCCCCAGGGTGTATACGAGCAGTACTTC.